Presented here are 26 T cell receptor beta chains from one specimen sequenced in a study of PD-L1 blockade in urothelial cancer. The repertoire was sequenced with immunoSEQ multiplex PCR; TCRdb's copy has only in-frame clones and lacks some. This table has about 95,000 clones, roughly 84% appearing once. Time point described: pretreatment peripheral blood. Sequenced here: PBMCs, sampled around atezolizumab (anti-PD-L1) treatment. All receptors derive from a man in his sixties with urothelial cancer.

This chain joins TRBV18 and TRBJ2-3; D is ambiguous. The CDR3 contains 12 residues. V was clipped by 4 bases and J by 1 base, with 3 bases between them. Per germline, CDR1 KGHSH and CDR2 LQKENI. CDR3 nucleotide sequence: TGTGCCAGCTCACGCGGCACAGATACGCAGTATTTT. Translation: CASSRGTDTQYF.

The V call is TRBV7-2, the J call TRBJ1-3; the D is unclear. From germline, CDR1 is SGHTA and CDR2 FQGNSA. V was cut by 1 base and J by 0 bases, with 7 bases left in between. The CDR3 length is 15 residues. CDR3 DNA: TGTGCCAGCAGCTTAGTGTTTCTCTCTGGAAACACCATATATTTT. Protein sequence: CASSLVFLSGNTIYF.

The chain uses TRBV5-1 and TRBJ1-2; D unresolved. V was pared by 4 bases and J by 0 bases, with 13 bases between. The CDR3 extends over 15 amino acids. Per the germline V gene, CDR1 is SGHRS and CDR2 is YFSETQ. CDR3 region: CASSPSLGANYGYTF. CDR3 DNA sequence: TGCGCCAGCAGCCCGTCCCTCGGGGCTAACTATGGCTACACCTTC.

This rearrangement joins TRBV7-2 to TRBJ2-3; 7 positions agree with TRBD1. After removal of 5 bases from V and 2 bases from J, the junction contained 7 bases not matched to a gene. Germline V gene lookup returns CDR1 SGHTA and CDR2 FQGNSA. This CDR3 comprises 15 residues. The CDR3 region has the DNA TGTGCCAGCAGCGACCGACAGGGACCCACAGATACGCAGTATTTT. Translated, it gives CASSDRQGPTDTQYF.

The J gene is TRBJ2-2, the V gene TRBV7-3; TRBD1 aligns across 7 bases. Germline V gives CDR1 SGHTA, CDR2 FQGTGA. V shed 3 bases and J 4 bases; nucleotides not matched to a gene: 11. This CDR3 contains 17 residues. CDR3 bases: TGTGCCAGCAGCTTCCCGACAGGGCTGGAAAGCACCGGGGAGCTGTTTTTT. Translating gives CASSFPTGLESTGELFF. The full variable domain, completed using reference TRBV7-3 and TRBJ2-2, is GAGVSQTPSNKVTEKGKYVELRCDPISGHTALYWYRQSLGQGPEFLIYFQGTGAADDSGLPNDRFFAVRPEGSVSTLKIQRTERGDSAVYLCASSFPTGLESTGELFFGEGSRLTVL.

The chain has TRBV5-1 and TRBJ1-2, with 11 bases aligning to TRBD1. Germline lookup yields CDR1 SGHRS and CDR2 YFSETQ. The ends lost 6 bases at V and 7 bases at J; junction bases unmatched: 11. The CDR3 totals 15 residues. The CDR3 DNA is TGCGCCAGCACCCAACCTGGACAGGGGGCTGCTGGCTACACCTTC. Its translation is CASTQPGQGAAGYTF.

This clone was observed a single time. This rearrangement joins TRBV28 to TRBJ2-7; no definite D call. The germline V gene has CDR1 MDHEN and CDR2 SYDVKM. Trimming cost V 3 bases and J 6 bases, with 9 bases left between them. This CDR3 comprises 12 residues. The CDR3 DNA follows: TGTGCCAGCAGTTTCTTCTTGGCCGAGCAGTACTTC. This codes for CASSFFLAEQYF. Full variable domain (missing parts from reference TRBV28 and TRBJ2-7): DVKVTQSSRYLVKRTGEKVFLECVQDMDHENMFWYRQDPGLGLRLIYFSYDVKMKEKGDIPEGYSVSREKKERFSLILESASTNQTSMYLCASSFFLAEQYFGPGTRLTVT.

The J gene is TRBJ1-1, the V gene TRBV7-2, with D perhaps matching TRBD1 (5 bases). This CDR3 has 15 residues. Trimming stripped 3 bases from V and 3 bases from J, with 14 bases between. Germline V gene lookup returns CDR1 SGHTA and CDR2 FQGNSA. CDR3 nucleotide sequence: TGTGCCAGCAGCTTGTCAGGGCGGAGTGACACTGAAGCTTTCTTT. Translating gives CASSLSGRSDTEAFF.

The J gene is TRBJ2-7, the V gene TRBV19; weak D call: TRBD2 (6 bases). The CDR3 extends over 14 amino acids. V lost 1 base and J lost 6, with 13 bases in between. Germline V CDR1 and CDR2: LNHDA, SQIVND (reference sequence). This CDR3 is CASSIVRGDSEQYF. CDR3 bases: TGTGCCAGTAGTATAGTGCGGGGCGATAGCGAGCAGTACTTC.

This chain uses TRBV28 with TRBJ1-2; D perhaps matches TRBD1 (6 bases). V dropped 10 bases and J dropped 4 bases, with 13 bases sitting between them. Germline V gives CDR1 MDHEN, CDR2 SYDVKM. The CDR3 extends over 12 amino acids. CDR3: CATGQYLYGYTF. The CDR3 DNA is TGTGCCACCGGACAGTACCTCTATGGCTACACCTTC.

J is TRBJ2-1 and V is TRBV4-3, with 8 bases identical to TRBD2. This CDR3 is built from 15 residues. With 3 bases clipped from V and 7 bases from J, the junction kept 8 bases outside the gene matches. Germline V gene sequence: CDR1 LGHNA, CDR2 YSLEER. The CDR3 loop reads CASSHPGGGGNEQFF. CDR3 bases: TGCGCCAGCAGCCACCCGGGGGGCGGGGGGAATGAGCAGTTCTTC.

The chain links TRBV7-8 to TRBJ2-3; possibly TRBD2 for D (6 bases). The ends were cut back, 3 bases at V and 5 bases at J, with 15 bases in the middle. The CDR3 is 15 amino acids. Germline CDR1 is SGHVS and CDR2 is FQNEAQ. CDR3 sequence reads: CASSLPGVGLDTQYF. The CDR3 DNA reads as TGTGCCAGCAGCTTGCCGGGGGTTGGCTTAGATACGCAGTATTTT.

This sequence joins TRBV11-3 and TRBJ2-3; no clear D gene. The CDR3 consists of 11 residues. Germline-derived CDR1 and CDR2 are SGHNT and YENEEA. Trimming pared 2 bases from V and 6 bases from J, leaving 3 bases between. The CDR3 sequence: CASSLPDTQYF. For the CDR3, the DNA is TGTGCCAGCAGCTTACCGGATACGCAGTATTTT.

This chain connects TRBV5-1 to TRBJ2-7; 10 bases map to TRBD1. J was trimmed by 7 bases and V by 3 bases; bases with no gene match: 10. This CDR3 is 15 amino acids long. The germline CDR1 and CDR2 sequences are SGHRS and YFSETQ. In DNA, the CDR3 is TGCGCCAGCAGCTCTAACCGACAGGGGGCGGGTGAGCAGTACTTC. Protein sequence: CASSSNRQGAGEQYF.

J is TRBJ1-5 and V is TRBV7-2; D not certain. Per germline, CDR1 SGHTA and CDR2 FQGNSA. There are 14 residues in the CDR3. The V end was cut by 5 bases, the J end by 7 bases, with 15 bases between. CDR3 loop: CASSPTSVGQPQHF. The DNA for the CDR3 is TGTGCCAGCAGCCCCACAAGCGTTGGGCAGCCCCAGCATTTT. Full variable domain (missing parts from reference TRBV7-2 and TRBJ1-5): GAGVSQSPSNKVTEKGKDVELRCDPISGHTALYWYRQSLGQGLEFLIYFQGNSAPDKSGLPSDRFSAERTGGSVSTLTIQRTQQEDSAVYLCASSPTSVGQPQHFGDGTRLSIL.

The genes are TRBV7-3 and TRBJ2-3; 7 bases are shared with TRBD2. The CDR3 is 15 amino acids. V gave up 5 bases and J gave up 1 base; unmatched junction bases: 6. Germline CDR1 SGHTA, CDR2 FQGTGA. DNA of the CDR3: TGTGCCAGCAGCCGCACGGCGGGGGGCACAGATACGCAGTATTTT. Protein: CASSRTAGGTDTQYF. Full variable domain (rest looked up from reference TRBV7-3 and TRBJ2-3): GAGVSQTPSNKVTEKGKYVELRCDPISGHTALYWYRQSLGQGPEFLIYFQGTGAADDSGLPNDRFFAVRPEGSVSTLKIQRTERGDSAVYLCASSRTAGGTDTQYFGPGTRLTVL.

The chain is built from TRBV6-1 and TRBJ2-2, with 12 bases lining up with TRBD2. V lost 7 bases and J lost 7; bases outside the gene matches: 7. The CDR3 consists of 15 residues. Germline V gene data show CDR1 as MNHNS and CDR2 as SASEGT. The CDR3 DNA follows: TGTGCCAGCAAGCGACTAGCGGGAGATCACGGGGAGCTGTTTTTT. Amino acid sequence: CASKRLAGDHGELFF.

In this sample, this clone turned up a few times. CDR3 sequence reads: CASSLAPTGRNTIYF. As DNA, the CDR3 is TGTGCCAGCAGCTTAGCCCCGACAGGCAGAAACACCATATATTTT. The chain joins TRBV7-2 to TRBJ1-3; possibly TRBD1 for D (6 bases). Trimming removed 0 bases from V and 5 bases from J, with 11 bases in between. In germline, CDR1 is SGHTA, CDR2 FQGNSA. This CDR3 is 15 amino acids long.

The CDR3 loop is CASRERRATNEKLFF. CDR3 DNA sequence: TGTGCCAGCAGAGAGCGACGGGCAACTAATGAAAAACTGTTTTTT. The chain carries TRBV11-3 and TRBJ1-4; D is unresolved. The CDR3 consists of 15 residues. Germline V gene lookup returns CDR1 SGHNT and CDR2 YENEEA. Trimming took 6 bases from V and 0 from J, leaving 11 bases between them. The whole variable domain, filled in from reference TRBV11-3 and TRBJ1-4, reads EAGVVQSPRYKIIEKKQPVAFWCNPISGHNTLYWYLQNLGQGPELLIRYENEEAVDDSQLPKDRFSAERLKGVDSTLKIQPAELGDSAVYLCASRERRATNEKLFFGSGTQLSVL.

V and J are TRBV28 and TRBJ1-5, with 10 bases fitting TRBD1. This CDR3 has 18 amino acids. With V trimmed by 5 bases and J by 0 bases, 10 bases remained unmatched. Germline-derived CDR1 and CDR2 are MDHEN and SYDVKM. CDR3 residues: CASSPPGQGVHSNQPQHF. The CDR3 region has the DNA TGTGCCAGCAGTCCTCCCGGACAGGGGGTACATAGCAATCAGCCCCAGCATTTT.

This clone was detected a few times. The V call is TRBV2, the J call TRBJ1-6; D is undetermined. Germline CDR1 reads SNHLY; CDR2 reads FYNNEI. Trimming took off 2 bases at V and 5 bases at J, with 7 bases between the two ends. The CDR3 is 14 amino acids. CDR3 region: CASSERQNNSPLHF. The CDR3 DNA reads as TGTGCCAGCAGTGAACGTCAGAATAATTCACCCCTCCACTTT. Full variable domain (rest looked up from reference TRBV2 and TRBJ1-6): EPEVTQTPSHQVTQMGQEVILRCVPISNHLYFYWYRQILGQKVEFLVSFYNNEISEKSEIFDDQFSVERPDGSNFTLKIRSTKLEDSAMYFCASSERQNNSPLHFGNGTRLTVT.

The chain is built from TRBV5-4 and TRBJ2-6; D is possibly TRBD1 (6 bases). The CDR3 has 17 amino acids. Deletions cut 4 bases from V and 0 bases from J, with 14 bases between. Germline V gene lookup returns CDR1 SGHNT and CDR2 YYREEE (reference sequence). CDR3 amino acids: CASSPRPDSSGANVLTF. Written as DNA, the CDR3 is TGTGCCAGCAGCCCCCGCCCGGACAGCTCTGGGGCCAACGTCCTGACTTTC.

The chain is built from TRBV7-9 and TRBJ2-7; TRBD2 matches at 10 bases. With V trimmed by 5 bases and J by 2 bases, 0 bases remained unmatched. Germline CDR1 and CDR2: SEHNR and FQNEAQ (reference sequence). The length of the CDR3 is 13 residues. CDR3 nucleotide sequence: TGTGCCAGCAGCGGGACTAGCGCCTACGAGCAGTACTTC. It codes for CASSGTSAYEQYF.

This clone showed up just once. J is TRBJ2-5 and V is TRBV10-3; 9 nucleotides line up with TRBD2. The CDR3 runs to 14 residues. From germline, CDR1 is ENHRY and CDR2 SYGVKD. Trimming at V came to 8 bases and at J to 1 base, leaving 5 bases not matched to a gene. The CDR3 reads CAIGVAGAQETQYF. CDR3 DNA: TGTGCCATCGGGGTAGCGGGGGCCCAAGAGACCCAGTACTTC.

This clone occurred a few times. This sequence joins TRBV27 and TRBJ2-3; 8 bases are a match to TRBD2. V dropped 5 bases and J dropped 2; count of bases not matched to a gene: 6. Germline V gene lookup returns CDR1 MNHEY and CDR2 SMNVEV (reference sequence). The CDR3 extends over 15 amino acids. The CDR3 DNA follows: TGTGCCAGCAGTCTAGCAGCGGGAGTCACAGATACGCAGTATTTT. This translates into CASSLAAGVTDTQYF.

The J gene is TRBJ1-2, the V gene TRBV27, with 7 bases matching TRBD1. Germline CDR1 is MNHEY and CDR2 is SMNVEV (reference sequence). The CDR3 totals 15 residues. The junction had 8 bases not matched to a gene; V was cut back by 0 bases and J by 7 bases. CDR3 coding DNA: TGTGCCAGCAGTTTATCAGGGGGCCCGGGTGGTGGCTACACCTTC. This sequence encodes CASSLSGGPGGGYTF.